This T cell receptor beta chain originates from a study of cytotoxic CD8 clonotypes in ibrutinib-treated CLL. CDR1 is ENHRY, CDR2 SYGVKD, per germline. V was pared by 5 bases and J by 0 bases, with 5 bases of the junction left unmatched. CDR3 length: 15 residues. Assay: immunoSEQ multiplex PCR; the TCRdb copy retains only in-frame clones and omits some. The table shows roughly 130,000 clones, with approximately 80% occurring only once. This clonotype originated in a human donor with chronic lymphocytic leukemia. The V gene is TRBV10-3, the J gene TRBJ2-3, with TRBD2 matching over 7 bases. The sequenced sample was PBMCs, obtained after 12 months of ibrutinib treatment. CDR3 region: CAISRLADSTDTQYF. As DNA, the CDR3 is TGTGCCATCAGTAGGCTAGCGGACAGCACAGATACGCAGTATTTT.